The rows below give T cell receptor beta chains drawn from one sample of a study of cytomegalovirus exposure and HLA in healthy donors. Profiling relied on immunoSEQ multiplex PCR, and the TCRdb table lists in-frame clones only, not all of them. The sample has under 150,000 clones; 82% are singletons. Sequences were obtained from PBMCs. The receptors shown here come from a young woman in good health and CMV-seronegative. Each CDR3 is given with its conserved first and last residue. D genes are given only for firm matches. Only part of the rows carry a size: once, few, many, or a class if the clone is expanded.

j_call cdr3_length v_call d_call clone_size cdr3_aa cdr3_nt
TRBJ1-4 15 TRBV27 TRBD1 - CASSPLGQINEKLFF TGTGCCAGCAGCCCGCTGGGACAGATTAATGAAAAACTGTTTTTT
TRBJ1-2 13 TRBV28 - - CATSGAPTWGYTF TGTGCCACCAGTGGGGCCCCTACCTGGGGCTACACCTTC
TRBJ1-2 12 TRBV28 - - CASSWAIYGYTF TGTGCCAGCAGTTGGGCCATCTATGGCTACACCTTC
TRBJ1-6 15 TRBV7-9 - - CASSIDSSYNSPLHF TGTGCCAGCAGCATCGACAGCTCCTATAATTCACCCCTCCACTTT
TRBJ1-5 15 TRBV6-1 TRBD1 - CASSAGQGVYQPQHF TGTGCCAGCAGTGCGGGACAGGGGGTTTATCAGCCCCAGCATTTT
TRBJ2-3 14 TRBV27 TRBD1 - CATRARGLTDTQYF TGTGCCACCCGTGCGAGGGGGCTGACAGATACGCAGTATTTT
TRBJ2-7 15 TRBV6-1 - - CASSEAPRSSYEQYF TGTGCCAGCAGTGAAGCCCCCCGGTCCTCCTACGAGCAGTACTTC
TRBJ2-7 15 TRBV28 - once CASRTPSAISYEQYF TGTGCCAGCAGAACCCCTAGCGCCATCTCCTACGAGCAGTACTTC
TRBJ2-7 13 TRBV2 - - CASSVDSSREQYF TGTGCCAGCAGTGTGGACAGCTCGCGGGAGCAGTACTTC
TRBJ2-1 16 TRBV28 TRBD2 once CASSLVTSGIYNEQFF TGTGCCAGCAGCTTGGTGACTAGCGGGATATACAATGAGCAGTTCTTC
TRBJ1-1 14 TRBV25-1 - - CASSEYIGSTEAFF TGTGCCAGCAGTGAATATATCGGGAGCACTGAAGCTTTCTTT
TRBJ2-1 14 TRBV12-5 - - CASGRGVPGNEQFF TGTGCTAGTGGTCGCGGGGTGCCGGGGAATGAGCAGTTCTTC
TRBJ1-2 14 TRBV5-4 TRBD1 - CASSLRDRGSGYTF TGTGCCAGCAGCTTGAGGGACAGGGGGTCTGGCTACACCTTC
TRBJ2-4 15 TRBV6-1 TRBD1 - CASRGRGLAKNIQYF TGTGCCAGCCGCGGCAGGGGGCTCGCCAAAAACATTCAGTACTTC
TRBJ1-2 13 TRBV29-1 TRBD1 - CSARTGDNYGYTF TGCAGCGCTCGGACAGGCGACAACTATGGCTACACCTTC
TRBJ1-1 16 TRBV11-2 - - CASIPSHSAVFTEAFF TGTGCCAGCATCCCCTCCCACTCCGCGGTTTTTACTGAAGCTTTCTTT